This T cell receptor (beta chain) was captured in a study of glioma-infiltrating T cells after dendritic cell vaccination. Overall study: Treatment, given 2003 to 2012, was autologous tumor lysate-pulsed dendritic cell vaccination.

Time point given: after dendritic cell vaccination, including at tumor progression/relapse. Germline CDR1 reads SQVTM; CDR2 reads ANQGSEA. The CDR3 length is 13 residues. V shed 3 bases and J 5 bases; nucleotides not matched to a gene: 3. The repertoire was sequenced with immunoSEQ multiplex PCR; TCRdb's copy has only in-frame clones and lacks some. The sample has some 60,000 clones; about 79% are singletons. This TCR came from a human donor with glioblastoma. The genes are TRBV29-1 and TRBJ2-7; 11 bases match TRBD1. This sample comprised blood, obtained after dendritic cell vaccination. CDR3 in amino acids: CSVEGQGGHEQYF. CDR3 in DNA: TGCAGCGTTGAGGGACAGGGGGGACACGAGCAGTACTTC.